Shown below are 22 T cell receptor beta chains from a single sample sequenced in a study of monozygotic twins with inflammatory bowel disease. With the 5' RACE reads reprocessed, TCRdb shows one record per CDR3 protein and no DNA. This sample's table reports about 420,000 distinct CDR3 sequences. Sequences were obtained from blood. These receptor sequences come from a human donor with ulcerative colitis or Crohn's disease, or a healthy co-twin of an affected twin (not recorded which).

V gene TRBV5-6 combines with J gene TRBJ2-2; as DNA is missing, the TRBD1 call by TCRdb cannot be tested. This CDR3 region has 15 residues. Germline CDR1 is SGHDT and CDR2 is YYEEEE. The chain's CDR3 is CASSSTGYNTGELFF. Full variable domain (rest looked up from reference TRBV5-6 and TRBJ2-2): DAGVTQSPTHLIKTRGQQVTLRCSPKSGHDTVSWYQQALGQGPQFIFQYYEEEERQRGNFPDRFSGHQFPNYSSELNVNALLLGDSALYLCASSSTGYNTGELFFGEGSRLTVL.

This rearrangement joins TRBV3-1 to TRBJ1-4; the TCRdb call, TRBD1, lacks DNA for checking. CDR3 length equals 14 residues. Germline assignment: CDR1 LGHDT and CDR2 YNNKEL (reference sequence). The CDR3 sequence: CASSHRGLSEKLFF.

The chain combines TRBV20-1 with TRBJ1-5. The CDR3 totals 13 residues. Per the germline V gene, CDR1 is DFQATT and CDR2 is SNEGSKA (reference sequence). This CDR3 reads CSARDLTAQPQHF.

The rearrangement joins TRBV7-2 to TRBJ2-5; TCRdb outputs TRBD1, but without DNA this stays unchecked. Per germline, CDR1 SGHTA and CDR2 FQGNSA. This CDR3 spans 14 amino acids. CDR3 sequence reads: CASSPLWPGETQYF.

The chain has TRBV19 and TRBJ2-1; checking the TCRdb D call of TRBD2 is not possible without DNA. Germline assignment: CDR1 LNHDA and CDR2 SQIVND (reference sequence). The CDR3 spans 15 residues. Here the CDR3 reads CASSITSGGPNEQFF.

This rearrangement joins TRBV19 to TRBJ1-2; there is no DNA to check the TCRdb D call of TRBD1. Looked up from germline, CDR1 is LNHDA and CDR2 is SQIVND (reference sequence). This CDR3 region has 11 residues. The CDR3 reads CASSTGPGYTF.

The rearrangement joins TRBV7-8 to TRBJ2-3; TCRdb selects TRBD2, and the lack of DNA leaves this call unchecked. The germline V gene has CDR1 SGHVS and CDR2 FQNEAQ. The CDR3 spans 16 residues. Here the CDR3 reads CASSYLAGRGTDTQYF.

This rearrangement joins TRBV18 to TRBJ2-5; TCRdb reports TRBD1, a call that lacks DNA to check it against. Germline-derived CDR1 and CDR2 are KGHSH and LQKENI. There are 13 residues in the CDR3. CDR3 loop: CASSRGQVETQYF.

This chain links TRBV7-2 with TRBJ2-7; the TRBD2 assignment by TCRdb is unverifiable without DNA. Germline-derived CDR1 and CDR2 are SGHTA and FQGNSA. The CDR3 extends over 15 amino acids. CDR3 amino acids: CASSLASGQTYEQYF.

V usage is TRBV11-3 and J usage is TRBJ2-3; the D gene TCRdb calls, TRBD1, cannot be checked with no DNA. CDR1 and CDR2 from the germline V gene are SGHNT and YENEEA. The CDR3 spans 16 residues. The CDR3 loop reads CASSFSGPGGADTQYF.

This chain links TRBV12-3 or TRBV12-4 with TRBJ1-2; TCRdb picks TRBD1, but there is no DNA to check that call. The CDR3 is made up of 14 amino acids. CDR3 in amino acids: CASSLTGKRHGYTF.

The J gene is TRBJ2-7, the V gene TRBV20-1; TCRdb indicates TRBD1, and absent DNA this call remains unverified. From germline, CDR1 is DFQATT and CDR2 SNEGSKA (reference sequence). This CDR3 has 12 residues. The chain's CDR3 is CSAPTGGSEQYF.

The J gene is TRBJ2-5, the V gene TRBV7-3; no DNA is available, so the TRBD2 call from TCRdb remains unchecked. This CDR3 comprises 15 residues. Germline V lookup: CDR1 SGHTA, CDR2 FQGTGA. CDR3 amino acids: CASSPSSGKAETQYF.

The V gene is TRBV7-9, the J gene TRBJ1-2. The length of the CDR3 is 15 residues. Germline values: CDR1 SEHNR, CDR2 FQNEAQ (reference sequence). This chain's CDR3 is CASSLRGTGGLGYTF.

This rearrangement joins TRBV4-1 to TRBJ1-2; with no DNA, the TCRdb D assignment of TRBD1 cannot be verified. This CDR3 region has 15 residues. The germline gives CDR1 MGHRA, CDR2 YSYEKL. The CDR3 reads CASSQVQGRNYGYTF.

J is TRBJ2-1 and V is TRBV7-2; TCRdb indicates TRBD1, and absent DNA this call remains unverified. The CDR3 consists of 14 residues. CDR1 is SGHTA and CDR2 is FQGNSA in the germline V gene. The CDR3 loop is CASSFGGLYNEQFF.

This rearrangement joins TRBV28 to TRBJ1-2; TCRdb outputs TRBD1, but without DNA this stays unchecked. The CDR3 contains 15 residues. CDR1 is MDHEN and CDR2 is SYDVKM in the germline V gene. CDR3 residues: CASSIISGTGNGYTF.

The chain's CDR3 is CSAQGDYGYTF. The chain links TRBV20-1 to TRBJ1-2; TCRdb's assignment of TRBD1 cannot be checked, as there is no DNA. The germline V gene encodes CDR1 DFQATT and CDR2 SNEGSKA (reference sequence). There are 11 residues in the CDR3.

V is TRBV18 and J is TRBJ2-7. This CDR3 has 16 amino acids. CDR1 and CDR2 from the germline V gene are KGHSH and LQKENI. The CDR3 region is CASSPPTGVPSYEQYF.

The chain employs TRBV5-1 and TRBJ2-1. Germline V gives CDR1 SGHRS, CDR2 YFSETQ. The CDR3 loop spans 14 amino acids. CDR3 sequence reads: CASSLAGQAVEQFF.

The J gene is TRBJ2-5, the V gene TRBV5-1; TCRdb returns TRBD1, unconfirmable since there is no DNA. The CDR3 length is 13 residues. Germline CDR1 reads SGHRS; CDR2 reads YFSETQ. The CDR3 spells CASSPGQPATQYF.

The chain joins TRBV27 to TRBJ1-1; TCRdb names TRBD1, which stays unverified in the absence of DNA. The CDR3 spans 15 residues. The germline gives CDR1 MNHEY, CDR2 SMNVEV (reference sequence). The CDR3: CASSDPPTVNTEAFF.